These 17 T cell receptor beta chains originate from one sample sequenced in a study of T-cell memory formation after mild COVID-19. Each CDR3 protein gets one entry after TCRdb re-called the 5' RACE reads with MiXCR. The sample includes a few hundred thousand distinct CDR3 sequences, 16% of them seen just once. Sequenced input: PBMCs or a T cell subset sorted from them (not recorded which). All receptors come from a man between 18 and 35 years old who had mild COVID-19 (a few samples of this study predate the infection). Cell type and time point are not known.

Only a few counts were recorded for this clonotype. The V call is TRBV6-6, the J call TRBJ2-3; D is uncertain. This CDR3 has 12 residues. V was shortened by 2 bases and J by 5 bases, with 5 bases between the two germline ends. Germline V gene sequence: CDR1 MNHNY, CDR2 SVGAGI (reference sequence). CDR3 in DNA: TGTGCCAGCAGTTACCGAGAAGATACGCAGTATTTT. It specifies CASSYREDTQYF.

A few counts support this clonotype. The chain uses TRBV9 and TRBJ2-1; 9 bases are a match to TRBD2. CDR3 length equals 16 residues. Germline values: CDR1 SGDLS, CDR2 YYNGEE. V lost 0 bases to trimming and J lost 7 bases; unmatched junction nucleotides: 8. The CDR3 DNA follows: TGTGCCAGCAGCGTAGATCGGCGGGGGGGCCGGAATGAGCAGTTCTTC. Protein sequence: CASSVDRRGGRNEQFF.

CDR3 sequence reads: CAIRLDSAPNYGYTF. In DNA form, the CDR3 reads TGTGCCATCAGACTGGACAGCGCTCCTAACTATGGCTACACCTTC. This chain connects TRBV10-3 to TRBJ1-2, with D perhaps TRBD1 (6 bases). Trimming left V 6 bases short and J 0 bases short, with 14 bases between. Germline V gene lookup returns CDR1 ENHRY and CDR2 SYGVKD. The CDR3 runs to 15 residues.

The genes are TRBV20-1 and TRBJ2-1; 13 bases agree with TRBD2. CDR1 is DFQATT, CDR2 SNEGSKA, per germline (reference sequence). Losses at the gene ends were 6 bases for V and 5 bases for J; bases not matched to a gene: 7. This CDR3 is built from 15 residues. The CDR3 protein is CSAPLAGGRDNEQFF. The CDR3 DNA sequence: TGCAGTGCCCCACTAGCGGGGGGGCGCGACAATGAGCAGTTCTTC.

This clonotype was picked up a small number of times. This chain uses TRBV27 with TRBJ2-7, with a tentative D call TRBD2 (5 bases). V lost 11 bases, J lost 0 bases, and 29 bases lay in between. Germline CDR1 and CDR2: MNHEY and SMNVEV (reference sequence). This CDR3 is built from 18 residues. The CDR3 nucleotides read TGTGCCGCGCGGCCGTTAGAGCGGACGGCAGGCAGCTCCTACGAGCAGTACGTC. It encodes CAARPLERTAGSSYEQYV.

In this sample, this clonotype turned up a few times. The rearrangement joins TRBV5-1 to TRBJ1-6; D call uncertain. The CDR3 has 15 amino acids. Trimming left V 0 bases short and J 7 bases short, with 11 bases between. Germline V CDR1 and CDR2: SGHRS, YFSETQ. The CDR3 nucleotides are TGCGCCAGCAGCTTGGTAGAAGACCTAAATTCACCCCTCCACTTT. This codes for CASSLVEDLNSPLHF.

A few counts support this clonotype. V and J are TRBV9 and TRBJ2-5, with 9 bases lining up with TRBD2. The CDR3 is 15 residues long. Germline trimming cut 4 bases from V and 4 bases from J; bases unmatched to any gene: 8. Germline assignment: CDR1 SGDLS and CDR2 YYNGEE. CDR3 in amino acids: CASSFGAGGGETQYF. CDR3 bases: TGTGCCAGCAGCTTTGGAGCGGGGGGCGGAGAGACCCAGTACTTC.

The CDR3 loop is CASSHGTGTSPLHF. CDR3 nucleotide sequence: TGTGCCAGCAGTCATGGGACAGGGACCTCACCCCTCCACTTT. The chain employs TRBV6-2 or TRBV6-3 and TRBJ1-6; TRBD1 matches at 9 bases. V was pared by 5 bases and J by 10 bases, with 6 bases of the junction left unmatched. The CDR3 loop spans 14 amino acids. CDR1 is MNHEY and CDR2 is SVGEGT in the germline V gene.

This clonotype was counted a few times. The rearrangement links TRBV28 to TRBJ1-1; D is undetermined. Germline V CDR1 and CDR2: MDHEN, SYDVKM. Between the trimmed V and J ends, which lost 6 bases and 7 bases, there was a span of 9 bases. The CDR3 consists of 11 residues. The chain's CDR3 is CASSPQVEAFF. The DNA of the CDR3 is TGTGCCAGCAGCCCGCAAGTTGAAGCTTTCTTT.

This clonotype was detected a few times. The chain carries TRBV6-2 or TRBV6-3 and TRBJ2-2; 7 bases line up with TRBD1. The germline gives CDR1 MNHEY, CDR2 SVGEGT. This CDR3 is built from 15 residues. Germline trimming cut 5 bases from V and 4 bases from J; bases unmatched to any gene: 7. CDR3 sequence: CASSTTGRGTGELFF. CDR3 sequence (DNA): TGTGCCAGCAGTACGACAGGGCGAGGCACCGGGGAGCTGTTTTTT.

V gene TRBV3-1 combines with J gene TRBJ2-1; 9 positions agree with TRBD2. J lost 6 bases, V lost 4 bases, and 7 bases had no gene match. Germline CDR1 is LGHDT and CDR2 is YNNKEL (reference sequence). The CDR3 sequence is 15 residues long. Here the CDR3 reads CASSPVGGGGNEQFF. The CDR3 region has the DNA TGTGCCAGCAGCCCCGTCGGCGGGGGGGGCAATGAGCAGTTCTTC.

This clonotype has more than one count but fewer than ten. J is TRBJ2-1 and V is TRBV7-6; D perhaps matches TRBD2 (6 bases). Per germline, CDR1 SGHVS and CDR2 FNYEAQ. CDR3 length equals 15 residues. The V and J ends lost 1 base and 6 bases respectively, with 13 bases between them. CDR3 protein: CASSLGARGGNEQFF. The CDR3 bases are TGTGCCAGCAGCTTAGGGGCTAGGGGAGGCAATGAGCAGTTCTTC.

V gene TRBV29-1 combines with J gene TRBJ2-5, with D perhaps matching TRBD1 (6 bases). Trimming pared 6 bases from V and 4 bases from J, leaving 12 bases between. The CDR3 has 12 amino acids. Germline assignment: CDR1 SQVTM and CDR2 ANQGSEA. The CDR3 sequence: CSVGTGPETQYF. The CDR3 DNA reads as TGCAGCGTCGGCACAGGGCCAGAGACCCAGTACTTC. The full variable domain, its missing parts supplied by reference TRBV29-1 and TRBJ2-5, is SAVISQKPSRDICQRGTSLTIQCQVDSQVTMMFWYRQQPGQSLTLIATANQGSEATYESGFVIDKFPISRPNLTFSTLTVSNMSPEDSSIYLCSVGTGPETQYFGPGTRLLVL.

A few counts support this clonotype. The chain joins TRBV7-2 to TRBJ1-2, with a possible D match to TRBD1 (5 bases). The CDR3 consists of 14 residues. Trimming shortened V by 3 bases and J by 8 bases, and 16 bases separated the two germline ends. The germline gives CDR1 SGHTA, CDR2 FQGNSA. CDR3: CASSLSPREGGYTF. CDR3 DNA sequence: TGTGCCAGCAGCTTGTCCCCCAGGGAAGGAGGCTACACCTTC. Combining the CDR3 with reference TRBV7-2 and TRBJ1-2 gives the whole variable domain GAGVSQSPSNKVTEKGKDVELRCDPISGHTALYWYRQSLGQGLEFLIYFQGNSAPDKSGLPSDRFSAERTGGSVSTLTIQRTQQEDSAVYLCASSLSPREGGYTFGSGTRLTVV.

This clonotype was seen only a few times. V gene TRBV28 combines with J gene TRBJ1-1; D remains unclear. The V and J ends lost 6 bases and 5 bases respectively, with 16 bases between them. Germline values: CDR1 MDHEN, CDR2 SYDVKM. CDR3 length: 14 residues. In DNA, the CDR3 is TGTGCCAGCAGCTCCAGACGGAGGAGAACTGAAGCTTTCTTT. Translated: CASSSRRRRTEAFF. Supplemented by reference TRBV28 and TRBJ1-1, the full variable domain reads DVKVTQSSRYLVKRTGEKVFLECVQDMDHENMFWYRQDPGLGLRLIYFSYDVKMKEKGDIPEGYSVSREKKERFSLILESASTNQTSMYLCASSSRRRRTEAFFGQGTRLTVV.

This clonotype occurred many times. V and J are TRBV27 and TRBJ2-3, with 7 bases matching TRBD2. The CDR3 consists of 15 residues. The ends lost 2 bases at V and 1 base at J; junction bases unmatched: 3. CDR1 and CDR2 from the germline V gene are MNHEY and SMNVEV (reference sequence). CDR3 nucleotides: TGTGCCAGCAGTTTACTGCTAGCGGGCACAGATACGCAGTATTTT. It specifies CASSLLLAGTDTQYF.

This clonotype turned up a few times. DNA of the CDR3: TGTGCCAGCAGCTTAGCTTCGGCGGCGATCCAAGAGACCCAGTACTTC. Protein sequence: CASSLASAAIQETQYF. J is TRBJ2-5 and V is TRBV7-2; D ambiguous. Germline V gene sequence: CDR1 SGHTA, CDR2 FQGNSA. The CDR3 spans 16 residues. Trimming shortened V by 0 bases and J by 1 base, and 12 bases separated the two germline ends.